This T cell receptor (beta chain) emerged from a study of shared clonotypes between healthy human individuals. In the study overall: Donors were two women and a few men aged 18 to 49. General study results and limits: Around 5% was the fraction of naive CD4 clonotypes found shared across a few donors.

Over several immunoSEQ plates, each subset's genomic DNA was distributed in even portions. 200 to 250 ng DNA, approximately 30,000 T cell genomes, went into each sorted-subset replicate PCR. Sequencing used immunoSEQ multiplex PCR; TCRdb keeps in-frame clones, though not all of them. The profile shows about 1 million clones, under 80% of them singletons. This clone was seen just once. Its specificity is unknown. The sample was memory CD4+ T cells sorted from blood. Subset specified: CD45RA-negative fraction. This TCR derives from a man between 18 and 35 years old in good health.

CDR3 bases: TGCGCCAGCAGCCGTGGGTATTGGGAGCCATCCTACGAGCAGTACTTC. Translated: CASSRGYWEPSYEQYF. The chain joins TRBV4-3 to TRBJ2-7, with a weak D call TRBD2 (5 bases). V gave up 4 bases and J gave up 1 base, with 17 bases separating them. Germline CDR1 is LGHNA and CDR2 is YSLEER. This CDR3 is built from 16 residues.